The clone carrying this TCR beta chain occurred a few times. This sample is drawn from a study of cytomegalovirus exposure and HLA in healthy donors. PCR employed 60 Vbeta and 13 Jbeta primers. Some clones are missing from TCRdb's copy, which holds only in-frame ones; the method was immunoSEQ multiplex PCR. The sample comprises about 150,000 clones, about 80% of which are singletons, and 1.5% to 2% rests with the top ten. CDR3 length: 16 residues. The V and J ends lost 0 bases and 4 bases respectively, with 15 bases between them. The germline gives CDR1 MNHEY, CDR2 SVGAGI. Sequenced: PBMCs. The sequence came from a man between 40 and 49 years old in good health and CMV-seronegative. V is TRBV6-5 and J is TRBJ1-2; possibly TRBD1 for D (5 bases). The CDR3 coding sequence is TGTGCCAGCAGTTACTCCCAGGGCCCGGAGTTCTATGGCTACACCTTC. Protein: CASSYSQGPEFYGYTF.